The T cell receptor (beta chain) under discussion was sequenced for a study of cytomegalovirus exposure and HLA in healthy donors. Germline CDR1 reads SQVTM; CDR2 reads ANQGSEA. This CDR3 has 8 amino acids. Study-wide findings and caveats: In a later analysis, several top co-occurrence clusters appeared linked to parvovirus B19, influenza, CMV and Epstein-Barr virus. The authors enumerated over 150 TCR beta chains as linked to cytomegalovirus. Some public TCRs appeared in many individuals, while most sequences were rare.

Note on this clone: Its antigen is still unknown. The germline gene is not matched at one end of the junction; a read error may be the cause.

Primers: 60 Vbeta forward and 13 Jbeta reverse. TCRdb's table, derived via immunoSEQ multiplex PCR, lists solely in-frame clones and lacks some. The sample contains approximately 120,000 clones, about four fifths of which appear only once. Sample: PBMCs. J is TRBJ1-2 and V is TRBV29-1; D is ambiguous. The sequence was obtained from a woman aged 50 to 60 in good health and CMV-seropositive. CDR3 amino acids: CSVEDLPF. The CDR3 DNA follows: TGCAGCGTTGAAGATCTCCCCTTC. The full variable domain, rest sourced from reference TRBV29-1 and TRBJ1-2, is SAVISQKPSRDICQRGTSLTIQCQVDSQVTMMFWYRQQPGQSLTLIATANQGSEATYESGFVIDKFPISRPNLTFSTLTVSNMSPEDSSIYLCSVEDLPFGSGTRLTVV.